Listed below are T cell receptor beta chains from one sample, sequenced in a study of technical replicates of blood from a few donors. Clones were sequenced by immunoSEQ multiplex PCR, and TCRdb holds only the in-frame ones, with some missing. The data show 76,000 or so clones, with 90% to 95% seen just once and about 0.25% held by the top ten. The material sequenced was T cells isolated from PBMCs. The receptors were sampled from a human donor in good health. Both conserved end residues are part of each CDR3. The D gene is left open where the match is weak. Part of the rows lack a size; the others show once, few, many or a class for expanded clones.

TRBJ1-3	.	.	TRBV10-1	CASSRTGSSGNTIYF	TGCGCCAGCAGTAGAACAGGGAGCTCTGGAAACACCATATATTTT
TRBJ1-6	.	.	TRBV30	CAWSVRVGGYSPLHF	TGTGCCTGGAGTGTACGGGTCGGGGGTTACTCACCCCTCCACTTT
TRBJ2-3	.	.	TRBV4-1	CASSQETRGTDTQYF	TGCGCCAGCAGCCAAGAAACTAGAGGCACAGATACGCAGTATTTT
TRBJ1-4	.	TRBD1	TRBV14	CASSQSRTGELFF	TGTGCCAGCAGCCAATCGCGGACAGGGGAACTGTTTTTT
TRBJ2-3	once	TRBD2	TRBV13	CASSPPLGTSGSTDTQYF	TGTGCCAGCAGCCCCCCCCTAGGGACTAGCGGGAGCACAGATACGCAGTATTTT
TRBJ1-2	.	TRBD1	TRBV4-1	CASSPVVTGYGYTF	TGCGCCAGCAGCCCCGTGGTGACAGGGTATGGCTACACCTTC
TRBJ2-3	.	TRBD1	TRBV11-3	CASSRNGGQGTDTQYF	TGTGCCAGCAGCCGAAACGGGGGACAGGGCACAGATACGCAGTATTTT
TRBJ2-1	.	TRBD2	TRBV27	CASSSYPPSGRAGNEQFF	TGTGCCAGCAGTTCCTATCCCCCTAGCGGGAGGGCCGGGAATGAGCAGTTCTTC
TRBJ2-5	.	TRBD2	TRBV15	CATSRDRLAGAKETQYF	TGTGCCACCAGCAGAGATCGCCTAGCGGGAGCAAAAGAGACCCAGTACTTC
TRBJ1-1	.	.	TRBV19	CASYDMGSRTEAFF	TGTGCCAGTTACGACATGGGGAGTAGGACTGAAGCTTTCTTT
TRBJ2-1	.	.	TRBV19	CASSKVTGYNEQFF	TGTGCCAGTAGTAAAGTGACAGGTTACAATGAGCAGTTCTTC
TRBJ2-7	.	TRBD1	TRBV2	CASSRDRGQSYEQYF	TGTGCCAGCAGTAGGGACAGGGGGCAATCCTACGAGCAGTACTTC
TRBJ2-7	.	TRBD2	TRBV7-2	CASSMLAGENSYEQYF	TGTGCCAGCAGTATGTTAGCGGGAGAAAACTCCTACGAGCAGTACTTC
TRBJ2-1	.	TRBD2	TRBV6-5	CASSLIAGEQFF	TGTGCCAGCAGTTTGATAGCGGGGGAGCAGTTCTTC
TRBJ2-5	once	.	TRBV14	CASSRGETQYF	TGTGCCAGCAGCCGAGGAGAGACCCAGTACTTC
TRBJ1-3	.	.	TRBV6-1	CASSDPGDPSGNTIYF	TGTGCCAGCAGTGACCCAGGGGACCCCTCTGGAAACACCATATATTTT
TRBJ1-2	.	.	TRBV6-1	CASSDISREAIYGYTF	TGTGCCAGCAGTGATATCTCCAGGGAGGCTATCTATGGCTACACCTTC
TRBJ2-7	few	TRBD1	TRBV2	CASRKIGTGVGEQYF	TGTGCCAGCAGGAAGATAGGGACAGGGGTCGGCGAGCAGTACTTC
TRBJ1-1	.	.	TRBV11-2	CASSPSTGTEAFF	TGTGCCAGCAGCCCCTCTACGGGTACTGAAGCTTTCTTT
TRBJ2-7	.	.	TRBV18	CASSPPRGSTYEQYF	TGTGCCAGCTCACCACCCCGGGGGTCAACCTACGAGCAGTACTTC
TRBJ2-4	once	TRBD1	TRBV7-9	CASSLSPGQGEDIQYF	TGTGCCAGCAGCTTATCTCCGGGACAGGGAGAAGACATTCAGTACTTC
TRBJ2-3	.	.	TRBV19	CASSSRDTLTDTQYF	TGTGCCAGTAGTTCGAGGGACACTCTCACAGATACGCAGTATTTT
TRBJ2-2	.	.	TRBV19	CASSIPPRGFTGELFF	TGTGCCAGTAGTATTCCCCCTCGAGGGTTCACCGGGGAGCTGTTTTTT
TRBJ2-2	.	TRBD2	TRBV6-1	CASSATGGGTGELFF	TGTGCCAGCAGCGCGACGGGAGGTGGGACCGGGGAGCTGTTTTTT
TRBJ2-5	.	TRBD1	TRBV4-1	CASSQYPPQGVQETQYF	TGCGCCAGCAGCCAGTACCCCCCTCAGGGGGTTCAAGAGACCCAGTACTTC
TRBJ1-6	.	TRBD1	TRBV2	CAMHRDRVNSPLHF	TGTGCCATGCACCGGGACAGGGTCAATTCACCCCTCCACTTT
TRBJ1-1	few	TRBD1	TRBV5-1	CASSLVSGTGRHTEAFF	TGCGCCAGCAGCTTGGTTTCTGGGACAGGGCGACACACTGAAGCTTTCTTT
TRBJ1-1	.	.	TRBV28	CASSLLRINRMNTEAFF	TGTGCCAGCAGTTTATTGAGAATAAACCGTATGAACACTGAAGCTTTCTTT
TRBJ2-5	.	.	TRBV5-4	CASSPSNLLRLGETQYF	TGTGCCAGCAGTCCTTCTAATTTACTTCGGCTAGGAGAGACCCAGTACTTC
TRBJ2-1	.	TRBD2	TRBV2	CASMTPGTVSSGGAGGEQFF	TGTGCCAGCATGACCCCCGGGACAGTCTCTAGCGGGGGGGCTGGTGGTGAGCAGTTCTTC
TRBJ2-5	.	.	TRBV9	CASSVDLRETQYF	TGTGCCAGCAGCGTAGACTTGCGGGAGACCCAGTACTTC
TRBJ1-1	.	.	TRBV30	CAWSVQTVFF	TGTGCCTGGAGCGTACAAACCGTGTTCTTT
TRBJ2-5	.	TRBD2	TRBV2	CASNALLAGGPGQETQYF	TGTGCCAGCAACGCACTACTAGCGGGAGGGCCGGGGCAAGAGACCCAGTACTTC
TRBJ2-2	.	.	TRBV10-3	CAISEMTAGNTGELFF	TGTGCCATCAGTGAGATGACGGCAGGTAACACCGGGGAGCTGTTTTTT
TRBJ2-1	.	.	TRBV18	CASSDSTNEQFF	TGTGCCAGCTCGGATTCGACTAATGAGCAGTTCTTC
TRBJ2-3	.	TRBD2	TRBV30	CATVYGGSTDTQYF	TGTGCGACCGTATACGGGGGGTCCACAGATACGCAGTATTTT
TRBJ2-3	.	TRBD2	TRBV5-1	CASSLEGGRNGGTQYF	TGCGCCAGCAGCTTGGAGGGCGGGAGAAATGGGGGTACGCAGTATTTT